Described below is a single T cell receptor (beta chain) sequence and its context. These data come from a study of CXCR3-negative and CXCR3-positive naive CD8 T cells. 5' RACE with UMI labels generated the TRB cDNA libraries. From the 5' RACE reads, TCRdb lists one entry per CDR3 protein and no DNA. Its clone listing holds about 41,000 distinct CDR3 sequences. The length of the CDR3 is 13 residues. Germline V gene sequence: CDR1 MDHEN, CDR2 SYDVKM. This receptor was obtained from a human donor in good health. Some clones in this sample may be carry-over from other donors' samples. This rearrangement joins TRBV28 to TRBJ2-7. The sequenced sample consisted of naive CXCR3- CD8+ T cells from blood. Specified subset: CD45RO-CCR7+CD27+CD95- naive CD8+ T cells lacking CXCR3 (TNR3-). CDR3 residues: CASSPQVSYEQYF.